The sequence of this T cell receptor beta chain was determined in a study of cytomegalovirus exposure and HLA in healthy donors. Study findings and constraints: V- and J-gene trimming of TCR beta was linked (in a later analysis) to a missense DCLRE1C variant. Reports indicate that TCR beta sequences accurately predicted the HLA-A and HLA-B alleles of most subjects. Several of the most significant clusters appeared, in a later analysis, to be linked to common viral pathogens. According to the study, roughly 160 TCR beta chains were cytomegalovirus-associated.

For this clone: Its antigen remains unidentified.

V was trimmed by 0 bases and J by 4 bases, leaving 9 bases between them. Germline CDR1 LGHNA, CDR2 YNFKEQ. This CDR3 spans 14 amino acids. The PCR was carried out with 60 Vbeta primers and 13 Jbeta primers. The data were produced by immunoSEQ multiplex PCR, yet TCRdb's version contains in-frame clones alone and is incomplete. The sample gives more than 100,000 clones, over 80% of which show up once; more than 0.2% is in the top ten. This TCR derives from a man aged 50 to 60 in good health and CMV-seronegative. Sequencing input: PBMCs. V is TRBV4-2 and J is TRBJ1-2; D call uncertain. CDR3 amino acids: CASSQDRVAYGYTF. CDR3 bases: TGTGCCAGCAGCCAAGATCGGGTTGCCTATGGCTACACCTTC.